A single sample is the source of the 20 T cell receptor beta chains below, sequenced in a study of blood T cell repertoires in COVID-19. Clones were sequenced by immunoSEQ multiplex PCR, and TCRdb holds only the in-frame ones, with some missing. The sample holds around 400,000 clones, about 90% seen once. The sequenced sample was peripheral blood. These receptors were obtained from a woman aged 60-75 years with COVID-19, enrolled during active disease.

V and J are TRBV5-1 and TRBJ1-4; D ambiguous. Trimming removed 4 bases at V and 0 bases at J, with 4 bases between. The CDR3 covers 13 residues. CDR1 is SGHRS and CDR2 is YFSETQ in the germline V gene. The CDR3 coding sequence is TGCGCCAGCAGCGGCTCAACTAATGAAAAACTGTTTTTT. Amino acid sequence: CASSGSTNEKLFF.

The genes are TRBV6-1 and TRBJ2-7; 7 bases match TRBD1. Germline V lookup: CDR1 MNHNS, CDR2 SASEGT. This CDR3 comprises 14 residues. V lost 2 bases and J lost 3; bases outside the gene matches: 4. The CDR3 here is CASSETGQFYEQYF. The CDR3 coding sequence is TGTGCCAGCAGTGAAACGGGACAGTTCTACGAGCAGTACTTC.

The genes are TRBV3-1 (or the pseudogene TRBV3-2) and TRBJ1-4, with 7 bases aligning to TRBD1. Germline V gives CDR1 LGHDT, CDR2 YNNKEL (reference sequence). The CDR3 loop spans 15 amino acids. V lost 1 base to trimming and J lost 10 bases; unmatched junction nucleotides: 9. The CDR3 loop reads CASSQVRTGIGKLFF. CDR3 DNA sequence: TGTGCCAGCAGCCAAGTCCGGACAGGAATCGGAAAACTGTTTTTT.

This clone was counted a single time. This chain joins TRBV28 and TRBJ1-3, with TRBD1 identical over 7 bases. Looked up from germline, CDR1 is MDHEN and CDR2 is SYDVKM. V shed 5 bases and J 0 bases; nucleotides not matched to a gene: 7. This CDR3 contains 16 residues. The DNA of the CDR3 is TGTGCCAGCAGTGCGCCGGGACAGATCTCTGGAAACACCATATATTTT. Its protein is CASSAPGQISGNTIYF.

About this clone: The sample contains more than one DNA sequence encoding this CDR3. The V call is TRBV5-4, the J call TRBJ1-4; 7 nucleotides line up with TRBD1. Germline CDR1 is SGHNT and CDR2 is YYREEE (reference sequence). J was trimmed by 7 bases and V by 0 bases; bases with no gene match: 3. The CDR3 length is 14 residues. The CDR3 coding sequence is TGTGCCAGCAGCTTGGGACAGGGAGGTGAAAAACTGTTTTTT. Protein product: CASSLGQGGEKLFF.

This clone appeared a single time. V usage is TRBV3-1 (or the pseudogene TRBV3-2) and J usage is TRBJ1-4; possibly TRBD1 for D (6 bases). The CDR3 spans 14 residues. V was clipped by 3 bases and J by 4 bases, with 9 bases between them. The germline V gene encodes CDR1 LGHDT and CDR2 YNNKEL (reference sequence). The CDR3 coding sequence is TGTGCCAGCAGCCATGGGACACTTAATGAAAAACTGTTTTTT. Translating gives CASSHGTLNEKLFF.

The J gene is TRBJ2-1, the V gene TRBV9; 11 bases fit TRBD2. After removal of 0 bases from V and 8 bases from J, the junction contained 4 bases not matched to a gene. CDR3 length: 15 amino acids. The germline CDR1 and CDR2 sequences are SGDLS and YYNGEE. The CDR3 DNA follows: TGTGCCAGCAGCGTAGTTAGCGGGGGGGCTGATGAGCAGTTCTTC. Its protein product is CASSVVSGGADEQFF.

The J gene is TRBJ2-3, the V gene TRBV12-5, with TRBD1 matching 11 bases. There are 14 residues in the CDR3. Germline CDR1 LGHNT, CDR2 FRNRAP. With V trimmed by 5 bases and J by 4 bases, 2 bases remained unmatched. CDR3 sequence: CASGPGQGADTQYF. CDR3 DNA sequence: TGTGCTAGTGGTCCGGGACAGGGGGCAGATACGCAGTATTTT.

V usage is TRBV11-2 and J usage is TRBJ1-2, with 7 bases identical to TRBD1. CDR1 and CDR2 from the germline V gene are SGHAT and FQNNGV. This CDR3 spans 19 amino acids. The V and J ends lost 1 base and 8 bases, in that order; junction bases with no gene match: 22. The DNA for the CDR3 is TGTGCCAGCAGCTTAGGGGTCAGGGACAGACCCCAAACATCCCCCGGCTACACCTTC. It is translated as CASSLGVRDRPQTSPGYTF.

V is TRBV10-3 and J is TRBJ1-1; TRBD1 aligns across 7 bases. The CDR3 covers 17 residues. CDR1 and CDR2 (germline): ENHRY, SYGVKD. The junction had 15 bases not matched to a gene; V was cut back by 4 bases and J by 4 bases. The CDR3 loop is CAISGGSRQGNGTEAFF. The CDR3 bases are TGTGCCATCAGTGGCGGCTCTCGACAGGGCAACGGCACTGAAGCTTTCTTT.

This clone has just one count. The V and J genes are TRBV2 and TRBJ1-1, with 8 bases fitting TRBD1. Germline V gene lookup returns CDR1 SNHLY and CDR2 FYNNEI. The ends lost 6 bases at V and 1 base at J; junction bases unmatched: 7. This CDR3 is 15 amino acids long. The DNA of the CDR3 is TGTGCCAGCAGGAGAATGGGACAGGAGAACACTGAAGCTTTCTTT. Amino acids: CASRRMGQENTEAFF.

The V call is TRBV5-4, the J call TRBJ1-6; 7 bases map to TRBD1. The CDR3 has 16 residues. The germline gives CDR1 SGHNT, CDR2 YYREEE (reference sequence). V lost 0 bases to trimming and J lost 6 bases; unmatched junction nucleotides: 6. CDR3: CASSLDRGFPNSPLHF. The DNA of the CDR3 is TGTGCCAGCAGCTTGGACAGGGGCTTTCCTAATTCACCCCTCCACTTT.

This rearrangement joins TRBV19 to TRBJ1-6; no clear D gene. The CDR3 totals 13 residues. Germline CDR1 LNHDA, CDR2 SQIVND (reference sequence). V lost 5 bases and J 9 bases, leaving 11 bases between the germline ends. CDR3 DNA sequence: TGTGCCAGTAGTCCGCGGGAGGCTTCACCCCTCCACTTT. It codes for CASSPREASPLHF.

This sequence joins TRBV5-5 and TRBJ2-2; 8 bases line up with TRBD1. The germline gives CDR1 SGHKS, CDR2 YYEKEE (reference sequence). The CDR3 has 18 residues. With 4 bases clipped from V and 2 bases from J, the junction kept 13 bases outside the gene matches. The CDR3 region has the DNA TGTGCCAGCAGCCGGAGCACAAGACAGGGGATAAACACCGGGGAGCTGTTTTTT. Encoded protein: CASSRSTRQGINTGELFF.

This chain links TRBV6-5 with TRBJ2-7, with D perhaps TRBD1 (6 bases). This CDR3 is 15 amino acids long. In germline, CDR1 is MNHEY, CDR2 SVGAGI. Trimming stripped 2 bases from V and 2 bases from J, with 13 bases between. The CDR3 is CASSYRGTETYEQYF. CDR3 bases: TGTGCCAGCAGTTACAGGGGGACGGAAACCTACGAGCAGTACTTC.

The chain employs TRBV6-6 and TRBJ1-5; 7 bases fit TRBD1. Trimming cost V 6 bases and J 5 bases; bases outside gene matches: 10. The CDR3 extends over 15 amino acids. The germline CDR1 and CDR2 sequences are MNHNY and SVGAGI (reference sequence). CDR3 loop: CASSAGTAAHQPQHF. DNA for the CDR3: TGTGCCAGCAGCGCCGGGACAGCGGCCCATCAGCCCCAGCATTTT.

J is TRBJ1-1 and V is TRBV19, with 7 bases that match TRBD1. The CDR3 spans 15 residues. Trimming at V came to 7 bases and at J to 2 bases, leaving 10 bases not matched to a gene. Germline CDR1 is LNHDA and CDR2 is SQIVND (reference sequence). CDR3 amino acids: CASTLGGQSNTEAFF. CDR3 nucleotides: TGTGCCAGTACCCTGGGGGGACAGTCTAACACTGAAGCTTTCTTT. Filled out from reference TRBV19 and TRBJ1-1, the complete variable domain reads DGGITQSPKYLFRKEGQNVTLSCEQNLNHDAMYWYRQDPGQGLRLIYYSQIVNDFQKGDIAEGYSVSREKKESFPLTVTSAQKNPTAFYLCASTLGGQSNTEAFFGQGTRLTVV.

The genes are TRBV18 and TRBJ2-1, with D possibly matching TRBD2 (5 bases). The CDR3 sequence is 17 residues long. V lost 4 bases and J 4 bases, leaving 20 bases between the germline ends. The germline CDR1 and CDR2 sequences are KGHSH and LQKENI. CDR3 amino acids: CASSLRSGSLGYNEQFF. CDR3 DNA sequence: TGTGCCAGCTCACTGCGAAGTGGGAGCCTAGGGTACAATGAGCAGTTCTTC.

The chain joins TRBV11-2 to TRBJ2-1, with D perhaps TRBD1 (5 bases). Germline CDR1 is SGHAT and CDR2 is FQNNGV. Between the trimmed V and J ends, which lost 5 bases and 10 bases, there was a span of 9 bases. This CDR3 comprises 11 residues. The CDR3 sequence is CASSPPGEQFF. Written as DNA, the CDR3 is TGTGCCAGCAGCCCCCCAGGGGAGCAGTTCTTC. Full variable domain (outside the CDR3, taken from reference TRBV11-2 and TRBJ2-1): EAGVAQSPRYKIIEKRQSVAFWCNPISGHATLYWYQQILGQGPKLLIQFQNNGVVDDSQLPKDRFSAERLKGVDSTLKIQPAKLEDSAVYLCASSPPGEQFFGPGTRLTVL.

This rearrangement joins TRBV11-2 to TRBJ1-6; D remains unclear. From germline, CDR1 is SGHAT and CDR2 FQNNGV. The CDR3 contains 13 residues. The V and J ends lost 3 bases and 8 bases respectively, with 8 bases between them. CDR3 region: CASSFTDDSPLHF. CDR3 coding DNA: TGTGCCAGCAGCTTTACAGATGATTCACCCCTCCACTTT.